Following are 15 T cell receptor beta chains from one sample sequenced in a study of shared clonotypes between healthy human individuals. Repertoires were generated with immunoSEQ multiplex PCR, while TCRdb's copy carries only in-frame clones and drops some. The table has about 1.5 million clones, around 98% seen once. The sequencing input was naive CD4+ T cells sorted from blood. Subset defined: CD45RA+ positively selected. The receptors come from a man aged 30-40 years in good health.

This rearrangement joins TRBV6-5 to TRBJ1-4; 8 bases fit TRBD1. Trimming cost V 5 bases and J 6 bases; bases outside gene matches: 5. CDR3 length equals 14 residues. CDR1 is MNHEY, CDR2 SVGAGI, per germline. CDR3 region: CASSPPGGYEKLFF. For the CDR3, the DNA is TGTGCCAGCAGTCCACCAGGGGGCTATGAAAAACTGTTTTTT.

On this clone itself: Other nucleotide sequences in the sample specify the same CDR3. The chain couples TRBV27 to TRBJ2-5, with D unclear. Trimming took off 3 bases at V and 5 bases at J, with 7 bases between the two ends. Germline assignment: CDR1 MNHEY and CDR2 SMNVEV (reference sequence). This CDR3 has 12 amino acids. CDR3 coding DNA: TGTGCCAGCAGTTTGAATGGGGAGACCCAGTACTTC. This gives the protein CASSLNGETQYF.

The chain carries TRBV15 and TRBJ2-1; D possibly corresponds to TRBD1 (6 bases). Germline V gene data show CDR1 as LNHNV and CDR2 as YYDKDF (reference sequence). Trimming removed 0 bases at V and 4 bases at J, with 10 bases between. The CDR3 sequence is 15 residues long. The CDR3 region has the DNA TGTGCCACCAGCAGAGATGTGGGGGCTTACAATGAGCAGTTCTTC. It translates to CATSRDVGAYNEQFF. Full variable domain (remainder filled in from reference TRBV15 and TRBJ2-1): DAMVIQNPRYQVTQFGKPVTLSCSQTLNHNVMYWYQQKSSQAPKLLFHYYDKDFNNEADTPDNFQSRRPNTSFCFLDIRSPGLGDTAMYLCATSRDVGAYNEQFFGPGTRLTVL.

V gene TRBV5-1 combines with J gene TRBJ2-1, with TRBD2 matching 14 bases. Germline trimming cut 4 bases from V and 8 bases from J; bases unmatched to any gene: 5. This CDR3 is built from 15 residues. The germline CDR1 and CDR2 sequences are SGHRS and YFSETQ. The CDR3 DNA reads TGCGCCAGCAGCGCGACTAGCGGGAGGGCTCATGAGCAGTTCTTC. Amino acids: CASSATSGRAHEQFF.

The rearrangement links TRBV10-3 to TRBJ2-3; tentative D call: TRBD2 (6 bases). Trimming shortened V by 3 bases and J by 0 bases, and 10 bases separated the two germline ends. The V gene's germline CDR1 is ENHRY and CDR2 SYGVKD. The CDR3 consists of 15 residues. CDR3 residues: CAISDISGSTDTQYF. The CDR3 DNA reads TGTGCCATCAGTGATATTAGCGGCAGCACAGATACGCAGTATTTT.

V is TRBV18 and J is TRBJ2-7; D possibly corresponds to TRBD2 (6 bases). Trimming cost V 3 bases and J 0 bases, with 9 bases left between them. This CDR3 comprises 14 residues. CDR1 and CDR2 from the germline V gene are KGHSH and LQKENI. Here the CDR3 reads CASSPGLTSYEQYF. The CDR3 DNA follows: TGTGCCAGCTCACCGGGACTTACCTCCTACGAGCAGTACTTC. The full variable domain, its missing parts supplied by reference TRBV18 and TRBJ2-7, is NAGVMQNPRHLVRRRGQEARLRCSPMKGHSHVYWYRQLPEEGLKFMVYLQKENIIDESGMPKERFSAEFPKEGPSILRIQQVVRGDSAAYFCASSPGLTSYEQYFGPGTRLTVT.

This chain uses TRBV9 with TRBJ2-7; TRBD1 matches at 9 bases. Trimming cost V 6 bases and J 7 bases; bases outside gene matches: 11. CDR1 SGDLS and CDR2 YYNGEE come from the germline V gene. The CDR3 covers 14 residues. The CDR3 coding sequence is TGTGCCAGCACCCCGGGACAGGGTCTCGGTGAGCAGTACTTC. It specifies CASTPGQGLGEQYF.

This chain links TRBV6-1 with TRBJ2-7, with TRBD1 identical over 9 bases. V trimming: 2 bases; J trimming: 2 bases; junction bases outside the gene matches: 4. Germline assignment: CDR1 MNHNS and CDR2 SASEGT. The CDR3 sequence is 15 residues long. This chain's CDR3 is CASSETGGQPYEQYF. The CDR3 nucleotides are TGTGCCAGCAGTGAAACAGGGGGCCAACCCTACGAGCAGTACTTC.

This clone appeared a single time. This chain's CDR3 is CASSIQGGNQPQHF. Written as DNA, the CDR3 is TGTGCCAGCAGTATACAGGGTGGCAATCAGCCCCAGCATTTT. The chain has TRBV28 and TRBJ1-5; D is possibly TRBD1 (6 bases). Germline CDR1 is MDHEN and CDR2 is SYDVKM. CDR3 length equals 14 residues. Trimming pared 5 bases from V and 2 bases from J, leaving 10 bases between.

The rearrangement uses TRBV7-8 and TRBJ2-7, with D tentatively TRBD1 (6 bases). Between the trimmed V and J ends, which lost 4 bases and 0 bases, there was a span of 13 bases. Germline V CDR1 and CDR2: SGHVS, FQNEAQ. CDR3 length equals 15 residues. This chain's CDR3 is CASSSRTASSYEQYF. CDR3 nucleotides: TGTGCCAGCAGCTCTCGGACAGCTAGCTCCTACGAGCAGTACTTC.

The chain uses TRBV2 and TRBJ1-5, with no clear D. Germline CDR1 reads SNHLY; CDR2 reads FYNNEI. CDR3 length: 13 amino acids. V was shortened by 7 bases and J by 6 bases, with 13 bases between the two germline ends. In DNA, the CDR3 is TGTGCCAGCACCCGACACCAAAGTCAGCCCCAGCATTTT. Amino acid sequence: CASTRHQSQPQHF.

Of note for this clone: This same CDR3 is encoded by further DNA sequences in the sample. This chain links TRBV7-2 with TRBJ2-7, with D hard to call. Germline assignment: CDR1 SGHTA and CDR2 FQGNSA. Trimming took 5 bases from V and 0 from J, leaving 5 bases between them. The CDR3 is made up of 12 amino acids. The CDR3 protein is CASSATSYEQYF. CDR3 sequence (DNA): TGTGCCAGCAGCGCTACCTCCTACGAGCAGTACTTC.

The chain employs TRBV5-4 and TRBJ1-2; a possible D gene is TRBD1 (5 bases). Germline CDR1 reads SGHNT; CDR2 reads YYREEE (reference sequence). The CDR3 length is 14 residues. Trimming removed 2 bases at V and 7 bases at J, with 15 bases between. The CDR3 DNA reads TGTGCCAGCAGCTTATCTAGGGGAGTAGGTGGCTACACCTTC. Amino acid sequence: CASSLSRGVGGYTF.

The chain has TRBV10-3 and TRBJ2-1; 8 bases align to TRBD2. CDR3 length: 14 residues. V lost 4 bases, J lost 9 bases, and 8 bases stayed unmatched. The V gene's germline CDR1 is ENHRY and CDR2 SYGVKD. CDR3 residues: CAISVKREFPEQFF. In nucleotides, the CDR3 is TGTGCCATCAGTGTTAAGCGGGAGTTCCCTGAGCAGTTCTTC.

The chain carries TRBV19 and TRBJ2-3; D not resolved. The germline V gene encodes CDR1 LNHDA and CDR2 SQIVND (reference sequence). V lost 2 bases and J lost 0, with 9 bases in between. The CDR3 runs to 15 residues. CDR3 residues: CASSIRMTSTDTQYF. In DNA, the CDR3 is TGTGCCAGTAGTATAAGGATGACTAGCACAGATACGCAGTATTTT. Variable domain in full (rest from reference TRBV19 and TRBJ2-3): DGGITQSPKYLFRKEGQNVTLSCEQNLNHDAMYWYRQDPGQGLRLIYYSQIVNDFQKGDIAEGYSVSREKKESFPLTVTSAQKNPTAFYLCASSIRMTSTDTQYFGPGTRLTVL.